This note documents a single TCR beta chain sequence. Its cognate antigen is unknown. Antigen-specific CD4+ T cells were expanded (with viral peptide pools) by the ViraFEST assay ahead of sequencing. The culture ran for 10 days, and then CD4+ T cells were isolated. Among the vaccine recipients, none had a prior SARS-CoV-2 infection, and nucleocapsid antibodies were negative. Every well housed two million PBMC, which grew in culture alongside about 11 IU/ml IL-2 and 10 ug/ml peptides. Half the medium was swapped for IL-2 medium on days 3 and 7. This sample is drawn from a study of vaccination effects on CD4 cells after COVID-19. Study as a whole: The cohort was immunized with two doses of either the BNT162b2 or mRNA-1273 vaccine.

The protocol was immunoSEQ multiplex PCR, while the TCRdb copy is restricted to in-frame clones and leaves out a portion. The sample includes about 73,000 clones, roughly 79% seen only once; the top ten take about 10%. Regarding the study as a whole: Long after vaccination, the clones induced by infection and by vaccine shrank markedly in size.

This CDR3 spans 13 amino acids. With 7 bases clipped from V and 5 bases from J, the junction kept 4 bases outside the gene matches. The chain has TRBV12-3 or TRBV12-4 and TRBJ2-1, with 8 positions matching TRBD1. The material was CD4+ T cells from PBMCs cultured with SARS-CoV-2 spike peptides, obtained before COVID-19 vaccination. The sequence derives from a human donor who received a COVID-19 vaccine. DNA of the CDR3: TGTGCCAGCATCCTGACAGGGGACAATGAGCAGTTCTTC. It translates to CASILTGDNEQFF.